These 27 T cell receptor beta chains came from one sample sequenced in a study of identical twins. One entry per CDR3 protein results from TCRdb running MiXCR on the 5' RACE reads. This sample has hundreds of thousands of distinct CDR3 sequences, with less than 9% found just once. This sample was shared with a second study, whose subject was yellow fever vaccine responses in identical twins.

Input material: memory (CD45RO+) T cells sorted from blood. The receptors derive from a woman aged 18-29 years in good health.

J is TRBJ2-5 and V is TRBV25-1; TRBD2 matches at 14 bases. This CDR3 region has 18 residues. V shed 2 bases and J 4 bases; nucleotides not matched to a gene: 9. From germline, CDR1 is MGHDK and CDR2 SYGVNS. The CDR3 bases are TGTGCCAGCAGTGAACGGACTAGCGGGGGGCCTGAGAGAGAGACCCAGTACTTC. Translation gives CASSERTSGGPERETQYF.

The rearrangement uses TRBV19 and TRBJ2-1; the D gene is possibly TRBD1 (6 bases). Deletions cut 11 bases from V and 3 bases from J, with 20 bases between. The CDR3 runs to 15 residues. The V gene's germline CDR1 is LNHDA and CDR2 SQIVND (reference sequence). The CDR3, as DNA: TGTGCCTCAGCAAAGGGGGATTCCGTCTACAATGAGCAGTTCTTC. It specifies CASAKGDSVYNEQFF.

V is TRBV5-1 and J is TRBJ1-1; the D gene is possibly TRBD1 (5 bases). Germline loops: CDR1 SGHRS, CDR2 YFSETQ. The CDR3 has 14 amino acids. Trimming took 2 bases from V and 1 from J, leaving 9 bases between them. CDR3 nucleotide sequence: TGCGCCAGCAGCTTAAACGGGGGGAACACTGAAGCTTTCTTT. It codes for CASSLNGGNTEAFF.

The CDR3 spells CASRLFGANEKLFF. The CDR3 coding sequence is TGTGCCAGCAGACTATTTGGGGCTAATGAAAAACTGTTTTTT. The chain uses TRBV6-1 and TRBJ1-4; D unresolved. This CDR3 spans 14 amino acids. The V and J ends lost 6 bases and 3 bases respectively, with 11 bases between them. Germline CDR1 is MNHNS and CDR2 is SASEGT.

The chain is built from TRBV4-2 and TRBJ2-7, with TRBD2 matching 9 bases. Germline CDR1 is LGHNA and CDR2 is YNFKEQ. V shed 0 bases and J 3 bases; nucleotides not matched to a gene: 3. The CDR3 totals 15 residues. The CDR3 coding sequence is TGTGCCAGCAGCCAAGATAGCGGGAGCATCTACGAGCAGTACTTC. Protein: CASSQDSGSIYEQYF.

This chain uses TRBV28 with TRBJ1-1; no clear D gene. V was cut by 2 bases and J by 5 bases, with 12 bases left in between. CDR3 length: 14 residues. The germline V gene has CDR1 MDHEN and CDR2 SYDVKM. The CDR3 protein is CASSLKVGGTEAFF. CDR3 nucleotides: TGTGCCAGCAGTTTAAAGGTCGGTGGTACTGAAGCTTTCTTT.

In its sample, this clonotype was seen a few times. The CDR3 protein is CASSIFLVRGFTEAFF. DNA for the CDR3: TGTGCCAGTAGTATTTTTTTAGTGAGGGGATTCACTGAAGCTTTCTTT. V and J are TRBV19 and TRBJ1-1, with a weak D call TRBD1 (5 bases). Germline-derived CDR1 and CDR2 are LNHDA and SQIVND (reference sequence). This CDR3 spans 16 amino acids. Trimming removed 3 bases from V and 4 bases from J, with 18 bases in between.

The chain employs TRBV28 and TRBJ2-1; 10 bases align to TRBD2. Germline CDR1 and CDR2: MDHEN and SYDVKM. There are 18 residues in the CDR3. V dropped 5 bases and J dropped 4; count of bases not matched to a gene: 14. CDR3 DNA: TGTGCCAGCAGTATCCACGTGTCACTAGCGGGATCATACAATGAGCAGTTCTTC. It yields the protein CASSIHVSLAGSYNEQFF.

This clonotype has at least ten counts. The CDR3 here is CASTPRPSGENTGELFF. CDR3 DNA sequence: TGTGCCAGCACCCCCCGCCCAAGCGGGGAGAACACCGGGGAGCTGTTTTTT. The J gene is TRBJ2-2, the V gene TRBV5-5, with 7 nucleotides matching TRBD2. The CDR3 loop spans 17 amino acids. The germline V gene has CDR1 SGHKS and CDR2 YYEKEE (reference sequence). The ends lost 6 bases at V and 1 base at J; junction bases unmatched: 12.

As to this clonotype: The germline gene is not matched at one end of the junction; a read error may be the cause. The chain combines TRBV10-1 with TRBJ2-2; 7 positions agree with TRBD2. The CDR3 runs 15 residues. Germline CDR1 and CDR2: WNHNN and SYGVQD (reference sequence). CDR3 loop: CASSWGGTNTRELFF. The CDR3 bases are TGCGCCAGCAGTTGGGGGGGAACGAACACCAGGGAGCTGTTTTTT.

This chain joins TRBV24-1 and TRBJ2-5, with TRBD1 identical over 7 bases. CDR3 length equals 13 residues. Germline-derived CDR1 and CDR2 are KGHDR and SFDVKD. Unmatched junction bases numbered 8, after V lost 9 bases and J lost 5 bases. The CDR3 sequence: CATGQQGRETQYF. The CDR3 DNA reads TGTGCCACCGGGCAACAGGGGCGGGAGACCCAGTACTTC.

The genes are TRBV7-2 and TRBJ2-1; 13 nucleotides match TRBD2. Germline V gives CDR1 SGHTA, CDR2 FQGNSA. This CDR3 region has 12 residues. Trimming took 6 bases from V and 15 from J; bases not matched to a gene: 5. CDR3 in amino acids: CASRPTSGRGFF. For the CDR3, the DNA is TGTGCCAGCAGACCCACTAGCGGGAGGGGGTTCTTC.

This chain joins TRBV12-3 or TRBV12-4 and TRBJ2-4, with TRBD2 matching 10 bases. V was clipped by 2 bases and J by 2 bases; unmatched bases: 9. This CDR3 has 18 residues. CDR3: CASSLRGASGRTKNIQYF. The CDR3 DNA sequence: TGTGCCAGCAGTTTAAGGGGGGCTAGCGGGAGAACCAAAAACATTCAGTACTTC.

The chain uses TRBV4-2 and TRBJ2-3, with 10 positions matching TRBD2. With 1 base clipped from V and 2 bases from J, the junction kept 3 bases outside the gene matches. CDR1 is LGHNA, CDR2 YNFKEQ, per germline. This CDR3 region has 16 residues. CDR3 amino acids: CASSQGTSGPTDTQYF. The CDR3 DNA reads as TGTGCCAGCAGCCAAGGGACTAGCGGCCCCACAGATACGCAGTATTTT.

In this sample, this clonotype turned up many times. CDR3 amino acids: CASSSLAGGPPYEQYF. As DNA, the CDR3 is TGTGCCAGCAGCTCGCTAGCGGGAGGGCCTCCCTACGAGCAGTACTTC. The chain joins TRBV5-6 to TRBJ2-7; 12 bases map to TRBD2. V was clipped by 3 bases and J by 2 bases; unmatched bases: 6. The germline V gene encodes CDR1 SGHDT and CDR2 YYEEEE. The CDR3 loop spans 16 amino acids.

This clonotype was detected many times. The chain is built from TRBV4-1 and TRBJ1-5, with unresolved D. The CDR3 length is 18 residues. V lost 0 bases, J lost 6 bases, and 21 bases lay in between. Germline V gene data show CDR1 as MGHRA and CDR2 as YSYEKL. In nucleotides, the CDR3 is TGCGCCAGCAGCCAAGATCCCCAGGCGGTTGGGAGTCGTCAGCCCCAGCATTTT. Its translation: CASSQDPQAVGSRQPQHF.

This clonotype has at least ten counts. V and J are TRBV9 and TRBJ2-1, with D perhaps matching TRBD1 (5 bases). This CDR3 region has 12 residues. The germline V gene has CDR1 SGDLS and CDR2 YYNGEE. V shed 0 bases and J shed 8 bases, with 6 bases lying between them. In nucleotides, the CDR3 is TGTGCCAGCAGCGTAGAAGGGGATGAGCAGTTCTTC. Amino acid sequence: CASSVEGDEQFF.

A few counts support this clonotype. DNA of the CDR3: TGTGCCAGCGGGAAAGGAACCTACGAGCAGTACGTC. Amino acids: CASGKGTYEQYV. The chain couples TRBV7-9 to TRBJ2-7; D remains unclear. Germline V gene sequence: CDR1 SEHNR, CDR2 FQNEAQ (reference sequence). The CDR3 sequence is 12 residues long. Trimming shortened V by 8 bases and J by 2 bases, and 10 bases separated the two germline ends.

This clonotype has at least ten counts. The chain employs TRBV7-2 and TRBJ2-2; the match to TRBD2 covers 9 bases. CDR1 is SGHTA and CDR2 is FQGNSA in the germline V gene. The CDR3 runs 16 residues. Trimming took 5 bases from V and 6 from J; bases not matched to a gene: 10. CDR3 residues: CASSRGLALVAGELFF. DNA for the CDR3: TGTGCCAGCAGCAGGGGACTAGCCCTTGTCGCCGGGGAGCTGTTTTTT.

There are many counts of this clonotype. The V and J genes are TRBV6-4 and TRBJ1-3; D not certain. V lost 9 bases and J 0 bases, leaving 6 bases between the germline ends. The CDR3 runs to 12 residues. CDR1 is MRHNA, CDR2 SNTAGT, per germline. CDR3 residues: CARGSSGNTIYF. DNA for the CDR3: TGTGCCAGAGGGAGCTCTGGAAACACCATATATTTT.

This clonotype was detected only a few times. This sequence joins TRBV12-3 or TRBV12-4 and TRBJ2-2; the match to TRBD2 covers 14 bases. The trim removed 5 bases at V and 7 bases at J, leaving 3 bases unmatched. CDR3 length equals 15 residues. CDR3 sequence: CASSGTSGSNGELFF. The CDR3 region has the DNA TGTGCCAGCAGTGGGACTAGCGGGAGTAACGGGGAGCTGTTTTTT.

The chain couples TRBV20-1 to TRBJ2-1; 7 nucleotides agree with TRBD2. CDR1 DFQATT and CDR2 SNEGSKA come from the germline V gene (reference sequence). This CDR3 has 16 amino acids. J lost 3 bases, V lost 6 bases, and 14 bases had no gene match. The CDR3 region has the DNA TGCAGTGCCGACGGGGGGTCACCCGGAGACTACAATGAGCAGTTCTTC. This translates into CSADGGSPGDYNEQFF.

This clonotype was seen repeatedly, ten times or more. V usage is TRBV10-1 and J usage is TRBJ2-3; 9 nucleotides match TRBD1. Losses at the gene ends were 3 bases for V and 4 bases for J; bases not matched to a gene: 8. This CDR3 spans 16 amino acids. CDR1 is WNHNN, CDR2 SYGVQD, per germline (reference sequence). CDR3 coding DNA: TGCGCCAGCAGTGACCCCTCGACAGGGGGGGCAGATACGCAGTATTTT. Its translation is CASSDPSTGGADTQYF.

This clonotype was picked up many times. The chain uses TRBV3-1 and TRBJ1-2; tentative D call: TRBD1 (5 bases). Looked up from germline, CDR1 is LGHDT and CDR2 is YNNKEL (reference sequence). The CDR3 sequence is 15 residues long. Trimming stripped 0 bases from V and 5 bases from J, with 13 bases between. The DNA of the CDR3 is TGTGCCAGCAGCCAAGATGCCCCAGGGTATTATGGCTACACCTTC. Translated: CASSQDAPGYYGYTF.

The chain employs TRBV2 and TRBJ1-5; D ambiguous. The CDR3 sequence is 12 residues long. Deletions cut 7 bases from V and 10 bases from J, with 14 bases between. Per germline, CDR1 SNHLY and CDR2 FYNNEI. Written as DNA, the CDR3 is TGTGCCAGCAACAGAATCGGTCGTCCCCAGCATTTT. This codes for CASNRIGRPQHF.

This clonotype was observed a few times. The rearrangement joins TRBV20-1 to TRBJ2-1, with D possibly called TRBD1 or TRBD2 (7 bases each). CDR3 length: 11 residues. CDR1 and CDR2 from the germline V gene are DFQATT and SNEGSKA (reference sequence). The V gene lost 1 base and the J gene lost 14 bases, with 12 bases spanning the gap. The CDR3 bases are TGCAGTGCTAGAGTCCCAGGGGGGGAGTTCTTC. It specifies CSARVPGGEFF.

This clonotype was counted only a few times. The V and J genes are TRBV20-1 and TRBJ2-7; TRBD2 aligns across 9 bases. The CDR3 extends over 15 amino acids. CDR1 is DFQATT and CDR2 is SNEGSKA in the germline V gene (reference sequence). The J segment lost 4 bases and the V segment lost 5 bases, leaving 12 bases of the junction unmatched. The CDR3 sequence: CSAPGGLAGRYEQYF. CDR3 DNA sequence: TGCAGTGCTCCCGGAGGGCTAGCGGGACGGTACGAGCAGTACTTC.